This TCR beta chain appears in the sequencing data of a study of shared clonotypes between healthy human individuals. General study results and limits: Sample collection involved blood only; tissue repertoires are likely different.

In the case of this clone: What it recognizes is unknown.

It was CD45RO-negative cells, positively selected for CCR7, that made up naive CD8 cells, with terminally differentiated effector memory CD45RA+ cells excluded. Among the donors, all were Caucasian adults who lived in Nashville, Tennessee. Clones were read by immunoSEQ multiplex PCR, and TCRdb kept only the in-frame ones, dropping some. The table has about 1,800,000 clones, approximately 94% seen once. The length of the CDR3 is 16 residues. From germline, CDR1 is SGHTA and CDR2 FQGNSA. Unmatched junction bases numbered 14, after V lost 3 bases and J lost 8 bases. This receptor was taken from a man aged 18 to 30 in good health. The gene calls are TRBV7-2 and TRBJ2-3; 7 nucleotides match TRBD2. Material: naive CD8+ T cells sorted from blood. The CDR3 DNA reads as TGTGCCAGCAGCTTGTATCCCGGGACTAATGAGGGTACGCAGTATTTT. It yields the protein CASSLYPGTNEGTQYF.